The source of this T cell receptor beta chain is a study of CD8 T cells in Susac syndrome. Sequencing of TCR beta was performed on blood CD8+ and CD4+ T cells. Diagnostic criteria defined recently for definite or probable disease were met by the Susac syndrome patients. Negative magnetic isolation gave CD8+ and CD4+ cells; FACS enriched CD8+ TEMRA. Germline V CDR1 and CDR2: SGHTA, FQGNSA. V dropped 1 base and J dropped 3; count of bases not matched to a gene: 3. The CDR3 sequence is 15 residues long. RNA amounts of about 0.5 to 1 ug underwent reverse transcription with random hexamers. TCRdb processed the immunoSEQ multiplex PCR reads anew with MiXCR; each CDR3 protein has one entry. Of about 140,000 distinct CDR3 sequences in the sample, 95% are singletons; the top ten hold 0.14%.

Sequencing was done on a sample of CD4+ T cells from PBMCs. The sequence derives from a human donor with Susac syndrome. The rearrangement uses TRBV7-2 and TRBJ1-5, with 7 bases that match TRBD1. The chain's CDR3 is CASSLVGTDNQPQHF. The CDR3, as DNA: TGTGCCAGCAGCTTAGTCGGGACAGACAATCAGCCCCAGCATTTT.